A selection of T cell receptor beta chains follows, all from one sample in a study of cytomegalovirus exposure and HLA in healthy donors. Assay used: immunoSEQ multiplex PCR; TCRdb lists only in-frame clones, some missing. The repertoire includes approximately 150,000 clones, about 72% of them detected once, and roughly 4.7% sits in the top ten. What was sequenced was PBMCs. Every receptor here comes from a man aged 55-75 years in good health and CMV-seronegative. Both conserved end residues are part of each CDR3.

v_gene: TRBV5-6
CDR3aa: CASSGGLAGVTDTQYF

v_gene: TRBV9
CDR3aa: CASSVDGGSTEAFF

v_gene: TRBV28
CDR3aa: CASSLYEQFTEAFF

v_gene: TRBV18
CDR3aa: CASWGTGYTEAFF

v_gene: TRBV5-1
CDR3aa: CASSLSQGGGYTF

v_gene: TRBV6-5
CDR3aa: CASSYSLAGYGELFF

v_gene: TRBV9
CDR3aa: CASSQRTSGSPSEQFF

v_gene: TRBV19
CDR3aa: CASSEEASNSGANVLTF

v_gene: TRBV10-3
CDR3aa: CATTETGEETQYF

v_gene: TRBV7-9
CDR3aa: CASSPGELYNSPLHF

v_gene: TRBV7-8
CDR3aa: CASGTSGESTDTQYF

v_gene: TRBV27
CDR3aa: CASNRFYPTYEQYF

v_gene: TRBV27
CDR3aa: CASSLRGTGIYEQYF

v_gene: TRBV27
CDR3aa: CASSFLAQGVYEQYF

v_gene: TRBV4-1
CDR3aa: CASSSTGGGRTDTQYF

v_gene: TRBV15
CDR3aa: CATRRAAGSYEQYF

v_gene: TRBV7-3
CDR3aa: CASSSPDSFTDTQYF

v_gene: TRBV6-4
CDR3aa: CASSERQGARRENTGELFF

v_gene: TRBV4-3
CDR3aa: CASSQDGGGGKNIQYF

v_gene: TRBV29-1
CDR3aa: CSVVGGWTSREYEQYF

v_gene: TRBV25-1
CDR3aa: CASSEIPRGPNTGELFF

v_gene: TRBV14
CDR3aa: CASSRRGETQYF

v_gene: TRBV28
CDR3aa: CASSLIQGMAPLHF

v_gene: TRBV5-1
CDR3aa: CASSLPGANTEAFF

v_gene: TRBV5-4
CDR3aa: CASSGTGENIQYF

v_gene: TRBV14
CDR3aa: CASSPLARPYEQYF

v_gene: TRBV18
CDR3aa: CASSRQGMNTEAFF

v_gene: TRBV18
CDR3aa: CASSSTGTVYNSPLHF

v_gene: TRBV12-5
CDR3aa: CASGSLAGVAGELFF

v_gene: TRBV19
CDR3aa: CASSLRQYNEQFF

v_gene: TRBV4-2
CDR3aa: CASSLPSRGLNTEAFF